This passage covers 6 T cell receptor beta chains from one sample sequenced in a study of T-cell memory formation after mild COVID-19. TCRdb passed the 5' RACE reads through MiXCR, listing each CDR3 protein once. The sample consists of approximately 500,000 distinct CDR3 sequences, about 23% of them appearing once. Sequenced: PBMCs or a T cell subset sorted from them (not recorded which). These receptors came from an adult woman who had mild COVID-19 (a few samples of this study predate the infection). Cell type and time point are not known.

The CDR3 loop reads CATSPSGRLSGELFF. As DNA, the CDR3 is TGTGCCACCAGTCCGAGCGGGAGGCTGTCCGGGGAGCTGTTTTTT. The gene calls are TRBV24-1 and TRBJ2-2; 9 bases fit TRBD2. The V gene end was trimmed by 6 bases and the J gene end by 6 bases; junction bases not matched to a gene: 7. This CDR3 has 15 residues. The germline gives CDR1 KGHDR, CDR2 SFDVKD.

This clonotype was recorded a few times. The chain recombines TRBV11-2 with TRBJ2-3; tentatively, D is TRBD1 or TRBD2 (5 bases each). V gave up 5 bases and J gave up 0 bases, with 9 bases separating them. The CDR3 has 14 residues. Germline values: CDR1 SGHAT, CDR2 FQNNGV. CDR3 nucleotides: TGTGCCAGCAGCGGGGGTTGGAGCACAGATACGCAGTATTTT. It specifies CASSGGWSTDTQYF.

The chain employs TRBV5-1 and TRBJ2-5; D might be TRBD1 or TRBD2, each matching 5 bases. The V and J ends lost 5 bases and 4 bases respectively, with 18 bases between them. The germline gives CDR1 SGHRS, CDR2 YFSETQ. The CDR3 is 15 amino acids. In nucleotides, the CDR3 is TGCGCCAGCAGTCAAGGGACGGGTTTACGAGAGACCCAGTACTTC. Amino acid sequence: CASSQGTGLRETQYF.

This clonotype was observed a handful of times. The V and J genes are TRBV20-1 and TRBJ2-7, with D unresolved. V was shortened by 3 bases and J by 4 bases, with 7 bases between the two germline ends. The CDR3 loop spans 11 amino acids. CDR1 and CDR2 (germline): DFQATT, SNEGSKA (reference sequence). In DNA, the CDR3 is TGCAGTGCTAGTGCGGTGTACGAGCAGTACTTC. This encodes CSASAVYEQYF.

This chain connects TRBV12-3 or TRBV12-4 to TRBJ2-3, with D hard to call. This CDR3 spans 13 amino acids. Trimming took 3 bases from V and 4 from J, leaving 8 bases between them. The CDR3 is CASSFQRSDTQYF. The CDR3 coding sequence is TGTGCCAGCAGTTTTCAGCGTTCAGATACGCAGTATTTT.

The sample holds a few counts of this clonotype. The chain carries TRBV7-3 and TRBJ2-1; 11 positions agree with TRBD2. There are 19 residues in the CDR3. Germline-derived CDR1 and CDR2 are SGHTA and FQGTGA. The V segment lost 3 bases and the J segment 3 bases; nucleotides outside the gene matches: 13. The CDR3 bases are TGTGCCAGCAGCTTCCGTACCCTTAGCGGGGGGGCCGACTACAATGAGCAGTTCTTC. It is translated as CASSFRTLSGGADYNEQFF.